Sequencing of this T cell receptor (beta chain) was carried out in a study of beta chain features in type 1 diabetes (dated by TCRdb to 2016 to 2019). Looking at the study overall: Mean age, gender distribution, total cell number and subset yield were not different between patients and healthy donors. Regulatory and stem cell-like memory subsets were obtained from only 8 patients and roughly 8 healthy donors, while naive and central memory subsets were obtained from all 28 donors. A total of approximately 100,000,000 sorted cells were examined across all samples, and the number of cells per subset was strongly correlated with RNA yield. The study compared TCRB repertoires of sorted circulating CD4+ T cell subsets between recently diagnosed type 1 diabetes patients and matched healthy donors. Summary of the overall study and its limitations: Because cDNA was sequenced instead of genomic DNA, activated cells with high expression could be over-represented, although the groups did not differ in activation or CD3 levels. Naive, central memory and regulatory TCRB repertoires appeared to be more alike among patients than among healthy donors. In all four CD4+ subsets, TCRB CDR3 length was moderately but significantly shorter in type 1 diabetes patients. PCR may preferentially amplify shorter templates, but because patient and control samples were amplified and corrected together, any resulting skew would affect both groups equally. At VDJ recombination sites, patients with type 1 diabetes made fewer insertions and deleted more nucleotides, a pattern implying thymic rearrangement abnormalities. Only small numbers of individuals were included in the HLA sub-analyses, which left unresolved whether HLA type had any influence on TCRB rearrangement.

This clone has at least ten counts. Its antigen is currently not known. It has no much larger one-base neighbor in the sample; base qualities were not kept. The entire amount of isolated RNA was reverse transcribed using the High Capacity cDNA Reverse Transcription Kit, so the sequenced TCRB transcripts were expressed ones. Deep immunoSEQ sequencing was applied to naive, central memory and regulatory T cell samples, giving an average of about 3.8 million total reads per sample. Sorted cells were lysed in RLT buffer and RNA was extracted with DNase-treated RNeasy Micro or Mini kits, depending on cell number. Each cell subset was processed separately to prevent cross-contamination, with patient and healthy donor samples processed together. Using the immunoSEQ multiplex PCR, TCRB sequences were amplified from cDNA into 87-bp fragments spanning the CDR3 region. Amplicons were sequenced on the Illumina HiSeq platform. Turning to the authors' computational methods: PCR bias was corrected computationally using synthetic template baselines, and reads within Hamming distance 2 were collapsed, with unmergeable singletons discarded. Reads were aligned against IMGT to assign V, D and J genes, CDR3 length and insertions or deletions at six rearrangement sites. Within each subset, clonotype counts were normalized to sorted cell number, and only after that were true diversity and Gini coefficients computed with the tcR R package. The overlap coefficient, calculated on TCRB nucleotide sequences, was used to measure repertoire sharing. In its TCRdb copy, this immuneACCESS table keeps in-frame sequences only and misses some clones. Where compared with another copy, unresolved V genes explain less than half of these, and the others have no known cause. V and J calls and clone size are given by that table; D and trimming were obtained from the DNA. For this sample the table gives about 140,000 clones, of which over 8% were detected only once. About 0.6% of the sample is held by the ten biggest clonotypes.

The CDR3 runs 13 amino acids, cysteine and phenylalanine included. Only the CDR3 DNA stays, 39 bases, in frame from base 1. From the germline V gene, CDR1 is SGDLS and CDR2 is YYNGEE. V is shortened by 1 base, J by 7 bases, and the region joining them spans 8 bases. Each donor gave one peripheral blood draw, averaging approximately 0.11 L, which was collected into heparinised tubes. A BD FACSAria II and a panel including CD45RO, CCR7, CD25, CD127, CD95 and CD27 were used to sort naive, central memory, regulatory and stem cell-like memory CD4+ T cells. All sorted populations exceeded 95% purity. PBMCs were separated immediately by Lymphoprep density gradient centrifugation and were stained directly, without being cultured. So that batch effects would be minimized, each experiment stained and sorted samples in pairs, pairing one healthy donor with one patient.

Sequencing was done on a sample of central memory CD4+ T cells from blood. The chain employs TRBV9 and TRBJ2-2; the best D guess is TRBD2, with 5 bases matching. This clonotype was sampled from a woman in her thirties or forties in good health. The CDR3 amino acid sequence is: CASSVRGYGELFF. The nucleotide sequence is TGTGCCAGCAGCGTACGAGGGTACGGGGAGCTGTTTTTT.